One sample yielded the 30 T cell receptor beta chains listed below, sequenced in a study of response to subunit inactivated influenza vaccine. A single record per CDR3 protein comes from TCRdb applying MiXCR to the RT-PCR reads. The data show fewer than 600,000 distinct CDR3 sequences, with roughly 7.6% seen just once and roughly 14% held by the top ten. The source material was PBMCs from blood, sampled about 23 months after vaccination. These receptors were obtained from a man aged 50 to 69 who received an inactivated influenza vaccine.

The chain couples TRBV7-2 to TRBJ1-1; 8 nucleotides match TRBD1. The germline V gene encodes CDR1 SGHTA and CDR2 FQGNSA. V shed 7 bases and J 8 bases; nucleotides not matched to a gene: 9. This CDR3 comprises 13 residues. CDR3 loop: CASTRDRRGEAFF. The DNA for the CDR3 is TGTGCCAGCACCCGGGACAGGCGGGGAGAAGCTTTCTTT.

This clonotype was detected many times. V gene TRBV5-6 combines with J gene TRBJ1-3, with a possible D match to TRBD1 (5 bases). The CDR3 runs 15 residues. Germline lookup yields CDR1 SGHDT and CDR2 YYEEEE. Trimming cost V 0 bases and J 3 bases, with 10 bases left between them. The CDR3 coding sequence is TGTGCCAGCAGCTTGGGAGGGGATTTTGGAAACACCATATATTTT. It translates to CASSLGGDFGNTIYF. Complete variable domain (other parts from reference TRBV5-6 and TRBJ1-3): DAGVTQSPTHLIKTRGQQVTLRCSPKSGHDTVSWYQQALGQGPQFIFQYYEEEERQRGNFPDRFSGHQFPNYSSELNVNALLLGDSALYLCASSLGGDFGNTIYFGEGSWLTVV.

Comments on this clonotype: A much larger clone lies a single base off, so this may be a read error. The CDR3 DNA reads TGTGCCAGCAGACGAAGGACAGAGGACACCGGGGAGCTGTTTTTT. It is translated as CASRRRTEDTGELFF. This sequence joins TRBV6-1 and TRBJ2-2, with a possible D match to TRBD1 (6 bases). This CDR3 has 15 residues. V lost 6 bases and J lost 3, with 14 bases in between. CDR1 MNHNS and CDR2 SASEGT come from the germline V gene.

On this clonotype: This may be a read error: a much more frequent sequence differs by one nucleotide. The rearrangement joins TRBV5-1 to TRBJ2-5; tentatively, D is TRBD1 (8 bases). With 0 bases removed from V and 3 bases from J, the gap between germline ends came to 12 bases. The CDR3 sequence is 15 residues long. CDR1 is SGHRS and CDR2 is YFSETQ in the germline V gene. The CDR3 nucleotides read TGCGCCAGCAGCTTGGGGACAGGGAGGGAAGAGACCCAGTACTTC. Its protein is CASSLGTGREETQYF.

This clonotype was counted ten times or more. The rearrangement joins TRBV6-2 or TRBV6-3 to TRBJ2-1; 8 bases fit TRBD2. Germline V lookup: CDR1 MNHEY, CDR2 SVGEGT. The V gene end was trimmed by 4 bases and the J gene end by 2 bases; junction bases not matched to a gene: 13. The CDR3 spans 18 residues. The CDR3 nucleotides are TGTGCCAGCAGTTCCATAATAAACGGGGGGGGCCCCTACAATGAGCAGTTCTTC. Its translation is CASSSIINGGGPYNEQFF.

The sample holds a few counts of this clonotype. This chain uses TRBV6-5 with TRBJ2-5; 14 nucleotides match TRBD2. CDR1 and CDR2 (germline): MNHEY, SVGAGI. Unmatched junction bases numbered 4, after V lost 2 bases and J lost 2 bases. This CDR3 is 17 amino acids long. The CDR3 region is CASSYRRLAGGQETQYF. In DNA, the CDR3 is TGTGCCAGCAGTTACCGCCGACTAGCGGGGGGGCAAGAGACCCAGTACTTC.

This clonotype has at least ten counts. This rearrangement joins TRBV5-1 to TRBJ2-5; either TRBD1 or TRBD2 may fit D (6 bases each). Trimming shortened V by 7 bases and J by 4 bases, and 14 bases separated the two germline ends. This CDR3 is built from 13 residues. Looked up from germline, CDR1 is SGHRS and CDR2 is YFSETQ. In DNA form, the CDR3 reads TGCGCCAGCGCTAAATCGGGGGCAGAGACCCAGTACTTC. Translated, it gives CASAKSGAETQYF.

This clonotype has more than one count but fewer than ten. The chain uses TRBV5-4 and TRBJ2-1; tentatively, D is TRBD1 or TRBD2 (5 bases each). The CDR3 extends over 14 amino acids. Germline CDR1 SGHNT, CDR2 YYREEE (reference sequence). Trimming shortened V by 2 bases and J by 3 bases, and 9 bases separated the two germline ends. In DNA, the CDR3 is TGTGCCAGCAGCTTCCGGGACCACTACAATGAGCAGTTCTTC. Protein: CASSFRDHYNEQFF. Full variable domain (remainder filled in from reference TRBV5-4 and TRBJ2-1): ETGVTQSPTHLIKTRGQQVTLRCSSQSGHNTVSWYQQALGQGPQFIFQYYREEENGRGNFPPRFSGLQFPNYSSELNVNALELDDSALYLCASSFRDHYNEQFFGPGTRLTVL.

This clonotype has just a few counts. CDR3 residues: CAIGRTGVDEQYF. CDR3 DNA: TGTGCCATCGGAAGGACAGGGGTCGACGAGCAGTACTTC. This chain uses TRBV10-3 with TRBJ2-7, with TRBD1 matching over 9 bases. With V trimmed by 8 bases and J by 5 bases, 7 bases remained unmatched. Looked up from germline, CDR1 is ENHRY and CDR2 is SYGVKD. This CDR3 spans 13 amino acids.

The table lists this clonotype with a few counts. The chain joins TRBV25-1 to TRBJ2-1; D perhaps matches TRBD2 (6 bases). Germline V CDR1 and CDR2: MGHDK, SYGVNS. The CDR3 consists of 15 residues. Trimming removed 5 bases at V and 4 bases at J, with 15 bases between. DNA of the CDR3: TGTGCCAGCAGTCAACCGGGAGAGGCATACAATGAGCAGTTCTTC. Translation: CASSQPGEAYNEQFF. Filled out from reference TRBV25-1 and TRBJ2-1, the complete variable domain reads EADIYQTPRYLVIGTGKKITLECSQTMGHDKMYWYQQDPGMELHLIHYSYGVNSTEKGDLSSESTVSRIRTEHFPLTLESARPSHTSQYLCASSQPGEAYNEQFFGPGTRLTVL.

This clonotype has ten or more counts. CDR3 DNA sequence: TGTGCCAGCAGCTTAGACAGATACACCGGGGAGCTGTTTTTT. Translating gives CASSLDRYTGELFF. This sequence joins TRBV11-2 and TRBJ2-2; the D is unclear. Per germline, CDR1 SGHAT and CDR2 FQNNGV. V lost 0 bases and J lost 3, with 5 bases in between. This CDR3 comprises 14 residues. The full variable domain, its missing parts supplied by reference TRBV11-2 and TRBJ2-2, is EAGVAQSPRYKIIEKRQSVAFWCNPISGHATLYWYQQILGQGPKLLIQFQNNGVVDDSQLPKDRFSAERLKGVDSTLKIQPAKLEDSAVYLCASSLDRYTGELFFGEGSRLTVL.

This clonotype was observed a few times. This chain joins TRBV27 and TRBJ2-3; 8 bases align to TRBD2. The CDR3 contains 17 residues. Trimming cost V 6 bases and J 2 bases; bases outside gene matches: 13. CDR1 and CDR2 (germline): MNHEY, SMNVEV (reference sequence). The CDR3 here is CASRPTPGRGVTDTQYF. The CDR3 coding sequence is TGTGCCAGCAGACCTACTCCGGGGCGGGGGGTCACAGATACGCAGTATTTT.

This clonotype was detected ten times or more. V gene TRBV4-3 combines with J gene TRBJ1-5, with 11 bases matching TRBD1. CDR1 and CDR2 from the germline V gene are LGHNA and YSLEER. CDR3 length: 16 amino acids. V was clipped by 11 bases and J by 0 bases; unmatched bases: 9. The CDR3 reads CAARGQGGNSNQPQHF. DNA of the CDR3: TGCGCCGCCAGGGGACAGGGGGGGAATAGCAATCAGCCCCAGCATTTT.

This clonotype occurred a few times. The V gene is TRBV29-1, the J gene TRBJ2-7, with D perhaps TRBD1 or TRBD2 (5 bases each). V was cut by 4 bases and J by 6 bases, with 10 bases left in between. The CDR3 sequence is 11 residues long. Germline V CDR1 and CDR2: SQVTM, ANQGSEA. The DNA of the CDR3 is TGCAGCGTTGTCGAGGGGAGCGAGCAGTACTTC. It codes for CSVVEGSEQYF.

On this clonotype itself: Given a much more abundant clone one base away, this may be a read error. The rearrangement uses TRBV5-6 and TRBJ2-3; the match to TRBD1 covers 8 bases. This CDR3 has 15 residues. The V segment lost 7 bases and the J segment 4 bases; nucleotides outside the gene matches: 11. Germline assignment: CDR1 SGHDT and CDR2 YYEEEE. CDR3 region: CASRRPDRGSDTQYF. The CDR3 DNA is TGTGCCAGCCGCCGCCCCGACAGGGGTTCAGATACGCAGTATTTT. The variable domain in full, with the rest retrieved from reference TRBV5-6 and TRBJ2-3, is DAGVTQSPTHLIKTRGQQVTLRCSPKSGHDTVSWYQQALGQGPQFIFQYYEEEERQRGNFPDRFSGHQFPNYSSELNVNALLLGDSALYLCASRRPDRGSDTQYFGPGTRLTVL.

The chain has TRBV6-2 or TRBV6-3 and TRBJ1-1, with TRBD1 identical over 7 bases. The germline V gene encodes CDR1 MNHEY and CDR2 SVGEGT. V shed 7 bases and J 1 base; nucleotides not matched to a gene: 6. CDR3 length: 14 amino acids. Here the CDR3 reads CASTSGTANTEAFF. CDR3 DNA: TGTGCCAGCACTTCGGGGACAGCGAACACTGAAGCTTTCTTT.

There are many counts of this clonotype. The V call is TRBV20-1, the J call TRBJ1-2, with a possible D match to TRBD1 (6 bases). The CDR3 is made up of 13 amino acids. The V gene's germline CDR1 is DFQATT and CDR2 SNEGSKA (reference sequence). V lost 3 bases, J lost 4 bases, and 12 bases lay in between. The CDR3: CSASFGGIYGYTF. CDR3 DNA sequence: TGCAGTGCTAGTTTTGGGGGCATCTATGGCTACACCTTC.

The V gene is TRBV7-2, the J gene TRBJ2-1; TRBD1 agrees at 11 bases. J was trimmed by 1 base and V by 3 bases; bases with no gene match: 2. The CDR3 runs to 16 residues. Germline assignment: CDR1 SGHTA and CDR2 FQGNSA. DNA of the CDR3: TGTGCCAGCAGCTTGGGACAGGGGGGTTCCTACAATGAGCAGTTCTTC. The encoded protein is CASSLGQGGSYNEQFF.

This clonotype was observed many times. This chain joins TRBV5-5 and TRBJ1-5, with D possibly matching TRBD1 (5 bases). CDR1 is SGHKS and CDR2 is YYEKEE in the germline V gene (reference sequence). CDR3 length: 15 amino acids. With 2 bases removed from V and 2 bases from J, the gap between germline ends came to 11 bases. The CDR3 nucleotides read TGTGCCAGCAGCTTTTTGGTGGGGGGCAATCAGCCCCAGCATTTT. Residues: CASSFLVGGNQPQHF.

This clonotype was seen a few times. The gene calls are TRBV12-3 or TRBV12-4 and TRBJ2-5, with D unclear. The CDR3 runs to 14 residues. V shed 6 bases and J shed 5 bases, with 16 bases lying between them. For the CDR3, the DNA is TGTGCCAGCAGAGCCATCAGTGCCGGCGAGACCCAGTACTTC. As protein: CASRAISAGETQYF.

This clonotype was observed a handful of times. The chain carries TRBV6-2 or TRBV6-3 and TRBJ2-1; D perhaps matches TRBD1 (5 bases). Trimming removed 4 bases from V and 9 bases from J, with 13 bases in between. This CDR3 contains 13 residues. Germline values: CDR1 MNHEY, CDR2 SVGEGT. CDR3 in DNA: TGTGCCAGCAGTTTCAGCCGGCAGGGTGAGCAGTTCTTC. It codes for CASSFSRQGEQFF.

The chain recombines TRBV3-1 with TRBJ1-4; the D gene is possibly TRBD1 (5 bases). Trimming took off 4 bases at V and 0 bases at J, with 9 bases between the two ends. This CDR3 is 15 amino acids long. Per the germline V gene, CDR1 is LGHDT and CDR2 is YNNKEL (reference sequence). CDR3 in DNA: TGTGCCAGCAGCCCAAGAGGGGCAACTAATGAAAAACTGTTTTTT. It encodes CASSPRGATNEKLFF.

V is TRBV18 and J is TRBJ1-2, with D possibly TRBD1 on 6 matching bases. CDR1 is KGHSH and CDR2 is LQKENI in the germline V gene. The V end was cut by 3 bases, the J end by 12 bases, with 14 bases between. The CDR3 has 12 residues. The CDR3 coding sequence is TGTGCCAGCTCACCCCTGGACAGACCAAACACCTTC. Its translation is CASSPLDRPNTF.

This clonotype showed up just a few times. The chain carries TRBV27 and TRBJ2-7; 8 positions agree with TRBD1. Trimming removed 0 bases from V and 2 bases from J; junction bases left unmatched: 12. Germline V gives CDR1 MNHEY, CDR2 SMNVEV (reference sequence). The CDR3 has 18 amino acids. In nucleotides, the CDR3 is TGTGCCAGCAGTTTATCGCCCCTCGGACAGGGTATCGCCTACGAGCAGTACTTC. Protein: CASSLSPLGQGIAYEQYF.

This clonotype was observed a handful of times. The chain is built from TRBV4-2 and TRBJ2-2; 10 bases are a match to TRBD1. The CDR3 runs to 15 residues. With 3 bases clipped from V and 6 bases from J, the junction kept 4 bases outside the gene matches. Looked up from germline, CDR1 is LGHNA and CDR2 is YNFKEQ. The CDR3 bases are TGTGCCAGCAGCCAGGGACAGGGGATCCCCGGGGAGCTGTTTTTT. Protein product: CASSQGQGIPGELFF.

This clonotype was counted ten times or more. The rearrangement links TRBV4-3 to TRBJ2-1, with 12 bases fitting TRBD2. This CDR3 contains 16 residues. Germline values: CDR1 LGHNA, CDR2 YSLEER. V lost 6 bases, J lost 5 bases, and 8 bases stayed unmatched. The CDR3 DNA follows: TGCGCCAGCAGTCCCCGACTAGCGGGGGCCGACAATGAGCAGTTCTTC. This sequence encodes CASSPRLAGADNEQFF.

This clonotype has at least ten counts. Possible read error: a much larger clone is one base away. The chain employs TRBV3-1 and TRBJ2-7; D is unclear. V was pared by 2 bases and J by 6 bases, with 5 bases between. Germline CDR1 is LGHDT and CDR2 is YNNKEL (reference sequence). The length of the CDR3 is 11 residues. Written as DNA, the CDR3 is TGTGCCAGCAGCCAATTCTCCGAGCAGTACTTC. It encodes CASSQFSEQYF.

The chain's CDR3 is CASSSGPGSLYF. The DNA of the CDR3 is TGTGCCAGCAGCTCTGGGCCTGGATCCTTGTACTTC. This chain links TRBV28 with TRBJ2-4; no reliable D call. CDR1 is MDHEN and CDR2 is SYDVKM in the germline V gene. This CDR3 comprises 12 residues. The ends were cut back, 6 bases at V and 15 bases at J, with 18 bases in the middle.

This clonotype was counted only a few times. The CDR3 bases are TGTGCCAGTGGGGACGGTCCTAGCACAGATACGCAGTATTTT. Translating gives CASGDGPSTDTQYF. V gene TRBV6-1 combines with J gene TRBJ2-3; D possibly matches TRBD1 or TRBD2 (5 bases each). The ends were cut back, 9 bases at V and 0 bases at J, with 13 bases in the middle. Germline assignment: CDR1 MNHNS and CDR2 SASEGT. CDR3 length: 14 residues.

J is TRBJ2-7 and V is TRBV12-3 or TRBV12-4; 9 bases line up with TRBD1. The CDR3 sequence is 15 residues long. The J segment lost 6 bases and the V segment lost 4 bases, leaving 10 bases of the junction unmatched. In DNA, the CDR3 is TGTGCCAGCAGTTCCCCGGGACAGGGTAGAAGCGAGCAGTACTTC. Protein sequence: CASSSPGQGRSEQYF.